The following is a TCR beta chain sequence with its context. This sample is drawn from a study of T-cell reconstitution after alpha-beta-depleted transplantation in children. Unique molecular identifiers were incorporated into the prepared TCRbeta library. TCRdb processed the PCR reads anew with MiXCR; each CDR3 protein has one entry. The profile covers approximately 270,000 distinct CDR3 sequences, with roughly 9.5% appearing a single time and roughly a tenth taken by the ten largest. Looked up from germline, CDR1 is DFQATT and CDR2 is SNEGSKA (reference sequence). V lost 2 bases, J lost 5 bases, and 19 bases lay in between. The CDR3 is 16 residues long.

The source material was PBMCs from the stem cell graft donor, sampled from the stem cell graft. The chain couples TRBV20-1 to TRBJ1-5; no clear D gene. The receptor was derived from a human donor who donated a stem cell graft to a child with SCID. CDR3 bases: TGCAGTGCTAGAATAGGACTCTTTATGAGGGATCAGCCCCAGCATTTT. Its translation is CSARIGLFMRDQPQHF.